This TCR beta chain was found in a study of early T cells in non-severe SARS-CoV-2 infection. TCRdb itself ran the 5' RACE reads through MiXCR, one entry per CDR3 protein. The sample records under 80,000 distinct CDR3 sequences, 10% to 15% being singletons. Trimming took 6 bases from V and 5 from J; bases not matched to a gene: 10. The CDR3 runs to 16 residues. Germline V gives CDR1 LNHDA, CDR2 SQIVND (reference sequence). The receptor's source is an adult who was a healthcare worker with PCR-confirmed SARS-CoV-2 infection or an uninfected control (not recorded which). V is TRBV19 and J is TRBJ1-5, with 10 bases matching TRBD1. Sequenced sample: whole blood. CDR3 residues: CASSLDGQGGDQPQHF. CDR3 nucleotides: TGTGCCAGTAGCTTGGACGGACAGGGGGGCGATCAGCCCCAGCATTTT.